One sample yielded the 4 T cell receptor beta chains listed below, sequenced in a study of blood T cell repertoires in COVID-19. The data were produced by immunoSEQ multiplex PCR, yet TCRdb's version contains in-frame clones alone and is incomplete. The sample holds 200,000 or so clones, 70% to 90% seen once. Sequencing was carried out using peripheral blood. The origin of the receptors is a man aged 25-45 years with COVID-19, enrolled during active disease.

This clone was observed a single time. The chain carries TRBV6-5 and TRBJ1-2; tentative D call: TRBD1 (6 bases). Germline CDR1 MNHEY, CDR2 SVGAGI. V lost 7 bases and J lost 8, with 17 bases in between. The CDR3 consists of 13 residues. The CDR3, as DNA: TGTGCCAGCACTAAACCAGGGGTATTGGGCTACACCTTC. This translates into CASTKPGVLGYTF.

The rearrangement joins TRBV7-9 to TRBJ1-5, with D tentatively TRBD1 (6 bases). Germline values: CDR1 SEHNR, CDR2 FQNEAQ (reference sequence). This CDR3 comprises 12 residues. Trimming left V 2 bases short and J 11 bases short, with 10 bases between. The CDR3 coding sequence is TGTGCCAGCAGCTTAAGGGGGTCGGCCCAGCATTTT. Its protein is CASSLRGSAQHF.

V and J are TRBV7-2 and TRBJ2-7; 7 nucleotides agree with TRBD1. J lost 2 bases, V lost 1 base, and 2 bases had no gene match. This CDR3 has 14 amino acids. CDR1 and CDR2 from the germline V gene are SGHTA and FQGNSA. The CDR3 region has the DNA TGTGCCAGCAGCTTAGACAGGGGCCCCTACGAGCAGTACTTC. This codes for CASSLDRGPYEQYF.

This CDR3 is CASSLQGTDNEQFF. The DNA of the CDR3 is TGCGCCAGCAGCTTGCAGGGGACAGACAATGAGCAGTTCTTC. The chain employs TRBV5-1 and TRBJ2-1; TRBD1 matches 7 bases. Germline trimming cut 1 base from V and 5 bases from J; bases unmatched to any gene: 3. The CDR3 runs 14 residues. Germline CDR1 is SGHRS and CDR2 is YFSETQ.